A selection of T cell receptor beta chains follows, all from one sample in a study of shared clonotypes between healthy human individuals. Sequencing was performed with immunoSEQ multiplex PCR; in TCRdb, only in-frame clones are kept and a portion is missing. Altogether approximately 980,000 clones are present, around three quarters being singletons, with the ten largest covering around 1.4%. The sequenced sample was memory CD4+ T cells sorted from blood. The receptors originated from a man between 18 and 29 years old in good health. The CDR3 runs from the conserved cysteine through the conserved F or W. D genes are given only for firm matches. The listing skips clone size in some rows; elsewhere it reads once, few, many or a size class.

cdr3_nt cdr3_aa clone_size d_call j_call v_call
TGCGCCAGCAGCTTGGCCTCACGTCCGGGGGGCAGTATGATGGATGAGCAGTTCTTC CASSLASRPGGSMMDEQFF - - TRBJ2-1 TRBV5-1
TGTGCCAGCAGCTTAGAATTGGGAGGAGGTCGTGGCTACACCTTC CASSLELGGGRGYTF - - TRBJ1-2 TRBV7-9
TGTGCCAGCAGCTCGTACAGGGGACCCCCCAGGAGCTCCTACAATGAGCAGTTCTTC CASSSYRGPPRSSYNEQFF - TRBD1 TRBJ2-1 TRBV11-2
TGTGCCAGCAGCCGCGGGACCTATCCTGGAAACACCATATATTTT CASSRGTYPGNTIYF - - TRBJ1-3 TRBV7-2
TGTGCCAGCTCACGCACACAGGGTTTATATGCTGAAGCTTTCTTT CASSRTQGLYAEAFF - - TRBJ1-1 TRBV18
TGTGCCAGCTCACGACAGGGATCTGGAAACACCATATATTTT CASSRQGSGNTIYF - TRBD1 TRBJ1-3 TRBV18
TGTGCCTGGGAAGGACAGCTCCAAGAGACCCAGTACTTC CAWEGQLQETQYF - - TRBJ2-5 TRBV30
TGTGCCAGCAGTTTTAGCGGACAGGGTTCCTACGAGCAGTACTTC CASSFSGQGSYEQYF - TRBD1 TRBJ2-7 TRBV28
TGTGCCAGCAGCCCCACTTTGGGCGGGGGGCATTACAATGAGCAGTTCTTC CASSPTLGGGHYNEQFF - TRBD2 TRBJ2-1 TRBV7-3
TGTGCCAGCAGCTTAGGAAGAGGGGGAGGCACAGATACGCAGTATTTT CASSLGRGGGTDTQYF - - TRBJ2-3 TRBV11-2
TGTGCCAGCAGTTACTCGAAGGCAAGCAATCAGCCCCAGCATTTT CASSYSKASNQPQHF - - TRBJ1-5 TRBV6-5
TGTGCCAGCAGCGGTCCAGGGCGGACTGAAGCTTTCTTT CASSGPGRTEAFF - - TRBJ1-1 TRBV7-2
TGTGCCAGTAGTTCCCCCCCCTCAAGGAACACCGGGGAGCTGTTTTTT CASSSPPSRNTGELFF - - TRBJ2-2 TRBV19
TGTGCCAGCTGTACCGGACAGGGGGGTGGTAATTCACCCCTCCACTTT CASCTGQGGGNSPLHF - TRBD1 TRBJ1-6 TRBV18
TGTGCCAGCAGTTACTCGGGGACTAGCGGCAATGAGCAGTTCTTC CASSYSGTSGNEQFF - TRBD2 TRBJ2-1 TRBV6-5
TGTGCCAGCAGCCAAGCCACTGAAGCTTTCTTT CASSQATEAFF - - TRBJ1-1 TRBV14
TGTGCCAGCTCACCACCGCGACTAGCCGTTGGGCGGGAGGGCCAAGAGACCCAGTACTTC CASSPPRLAVGREGQETQYF - TRBD2 TRBJ2-5 TRBV18
TGTGCCAGCAGCTCCGGACAGGGGCGAACTTCTGAGCAGTTCTTC CASSSGQGRTSEQFF - TRBD1 TRBJ2-1 TRBV5-8
TGTGCTAGTGGTTTGAGGCTAGCGGGTCAACTTCCCCGCTCCTACGAGCAGTACTTC CASGLRLAGQLPRSYEQYF once TRBD2 TRBJ2-7 TRBV12-5
TGTGCCATCAGAACCGGACTAGAAGGGGGTCGGGATACGCAGTATTTT CAIRTGLEGGRDTQYF - - TRBJ2-3 TRBV10-3
TGTGCCATCAGCAGGGAAGCTGAAAAACTGTTTTTT CAISREAEKLFF - - TRBJ1-4 TRBV10-3
TGTGCCAGCCGGGTCGTCTCTGGGGCCAACGTCCTGACTTTC CASRVVSGANVLTF - - TRBJ2-6 TRBV19
TGTGCCTTCTCGAGGGGGGACAGGGCACCCTACGAGCAGTACTTC CAFSRGDRAPYEQYF - TRBD1 TRBJ2-7 TRBV30
TGTGCCAGCACCCCGGGGGCGGGAGGAACCTACGAGCAGTACTTC CASTPGAGGTYEQYF once TRBD2 TRBJ2-7 TRBV6-1
TGTGCCAGCAGCCCAGACAGCTTTAACGAGCAGTACTTC CASSPDSFNEQYF - - TRBJ2-7 TRBV7-2
TGTGCCAGCAGCCTTGGACAAGGGGAAAAACTGTTTTTT CASSLGQGEKLFF - - TRBJ1-4 TRBV7-3
TGTGCCAGCAGAGGACAGAACAATGAAAAACTGTTTTTT CASRGQNNEKLFF - - TRBJ1-4 TRBV7-2
TGTGCCAGCAGCCATCGACTAGCGACCTCCACCGGGGAGCTGTTTTTT CASSHRLATSTGELFF - TRBD2 TRBJ2-2 TRBV14
TGTGCCAGCAGTAGGGCAATAGCGGGAGAGCAGTACTTC CASSRAIAGEQYF - TRBD2 TRBJ2-7 TRBV6-1
TGTGCCAGCAGTTTAGTGGGCTATCAGCCCCAGCATTTT CASSLVGYQPQHF - - TRBJ1-5 TRBV27
TGTGCCAGCAGGTCGGGACTAGCGGGCACAGATACGCAGTATTTT CASRSGLAGTDTQYF once TRBD2 TRBJ2-3 TRBV7-9
TGTGCCAGCTCACCCCAGGGACAGGCCCTCTACGAGCAGTACTTC CASSPQGQALYEQYF - TRBD1 TRBJ2-7 TRBV18
TGTGCCAGCAGCCACTTTTACACTGAAGCTTTCTTT CASSHFYTEAFF - - TRBJ1-1 TRBV14
TGTGCCAGTTCCCGACAGGCCAACCAAGAGACCCAGTACTTC CASSRQANQETQYF - - TRBJ2-5 TRBV2
TGTGCCTTCCGCGGGCCGGGACTAGCTTCACCCCCCCAAGAGACCCAGTACTTC CAFRGPGLASPPQETQYF - TRBD2 TRBJ2-5 TRBV30
TGCGCCAGCAGCCGATCAGGGGGGGTATCCTACGAGCAGTACTTC CASSRSGGVSYEQYF - - TRBJ2-7 TRBV5-1
TGTGCCAGCTCACCGGGGGGGCGGAACACCGGGGAGCTGTTTTTT CASSPGGRNTGELFF - - TRBJ2-2 TRBV18
TGTGCCAGTAGTATAGATCAAGAAGCTAAAGCTTTCTTT CASSIDQEAKAFF - - TRBJ1-1 TRBV19
TGCGCCAGCAGCTGGGGAATGGATAATTCACCCCTCCACTTT CASSWGMDNSPLHF - - TRBJ1-6 TRBV5-1
TGTGCCACCAGCAGAGCACAGGGCGCCCGGGTCAACTATGGCTACACCTTC CATSRAQGARVNYGYTF - - TRBJ1-2 TRBV15
TGTGCCAGCAGCTTACCCGGGACTTCAGAGACCCAGTACTTC CASSLPGTSETQYF - - TRBJ2-5 TRBV9
TGTGCCTGGACTAGGCAGTCGACTAGCACAGATACGCAGTATTTT CAWTRQSTSTDTQYF few - TRBJ2-3 TRBV30
TGTGCCAGCAGATCGGACAGGGTCTATAATTCACCCCTCCACTTT CASRSDRVYNSPLHF few TRBD1 TRBJ1-6 TRBV5-4
TGTGCCAGCAGCCCCGGGACGGGACTAGCGGTTTACAATGAGCAGTTCTTC CASSPGTGLAVYNEQFF - TRBD2 TRBJ2-1 TRBV5-6
TGTGCCAGCAGTTTCCACCGGACTAGCGAGGGCTACGAGCAGTACTTC CASSFHRTSEGYEQYF once TRBD2 TRBJ2-7 TRBV27
TGCGCCAGCAGCCAAGACACTAGCGCATCAGGGGGTGAGCAGTTCTTC CASSQDTSASGGEQFF - - TRBJ2-1 TRBV4-3
TGTGCCGTATTCGGCGGCCGTCGTGGCCAACTGTTTTTT CAVFGGRRGQLFF once - TRBJ1-4 TRBV28
TGTGCCAGCAGCCCCGGGACAGGGGGAAGTGAGCAGTACTTC CASSPGTGGSEQYF - TRBD1 TRBJ2-7 TRBV27
TGCGCCAGCAGCTCTGAGACTAGCGGGAGACTTTACAATGAGCAGTTCTTC CASSSETSGRLYNEQFF - TRBD2 TRBJ2-1 TRBV5-1
TGTGCCAGCAGCTCCTCCGGGACAGGGCAAGAGCAGTACTTC CASSSSGTGQEQYF - TRBD1 TRBJ2-7 TRBV5-4
TGTGCCAGCAGCTTAGGCTCTAGCGGGGAGCTGTTTTTT CASSLGSSGELFF - - TRBJ2-2 TRBV7-6
TGTGCCAGCAGTTCCTCGGGACGGATCTACGAGCAGTACTTC CASSSSGRIYEQYF few - TRBJ2-7 TRBV28
TGTGCCAGCAGGCCAGGACAGGGAATGGTTCAGTACTTC CASRPGQGMVQYF - TRBD1 TRBJ2-4 TRBV2